The clone carrying this TCR beta chain was recorded a few times. This sample is drawn from a study of CD8+ T cells in alopecia areata. Isolated RNA was reverse transcribed into cDNA used as the sequencing template. Sequenced by immunoSEQ multiplex PCR; TCRdb stores in-frame clones only, minus some. This table has about 260,000 clones, about 62% appearing once. Per the germline V gene, CDR1 is MNHEY and CDR2 is SVGAGI. Trimming shortened V by 6 bases and J by 4 bases, and 12 bases separated the two germline ends. The CDR3 is made up of 13 amino acids. Treatment defined: oral pan-JAK inhibitor, 5-10 mg twice daily.

The sequence derives from a human donor with alopecia areata. The chain joins TRBV6-5 to TRBJ2-5; TRBD1 or TRBD2 may be the D gene (5 bases each). Sample: CD4+ T cells sorted from blood, taken around week 54, from a patient treated with tofacitinib. The CDR3 loop is CASSFPGLETQYF. CDR3 sequence (DNA): TGTGCCAGCAGCTTTCCGGGGCTAGAGACCCAGTACTTC.